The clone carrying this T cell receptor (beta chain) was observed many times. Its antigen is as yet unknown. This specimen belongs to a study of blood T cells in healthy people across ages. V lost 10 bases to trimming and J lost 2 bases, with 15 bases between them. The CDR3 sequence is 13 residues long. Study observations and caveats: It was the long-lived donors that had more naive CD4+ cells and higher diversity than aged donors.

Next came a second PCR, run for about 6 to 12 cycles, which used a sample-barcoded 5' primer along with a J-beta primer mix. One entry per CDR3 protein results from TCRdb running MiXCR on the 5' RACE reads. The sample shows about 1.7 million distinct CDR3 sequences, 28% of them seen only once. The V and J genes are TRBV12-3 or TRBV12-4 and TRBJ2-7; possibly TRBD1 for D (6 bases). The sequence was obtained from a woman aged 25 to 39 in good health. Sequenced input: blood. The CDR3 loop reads CATAADRTYEQYF. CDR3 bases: TGTGCCACCGCGGCGGACAGAACCTACGAGCAGTACTTC.